This paragraph covers one TCR beta chain sequence. Its antigen is not identified. Each CDR3 protein gets one entry in TCRdb, which reprocessed the 5' RACE reads and gives no DNA. Here the sample table reports about 550,000 distinct CDR3 sequences. This CDR3 contains 16 residues. Germline assignment: CDR1 LNHNV and CDR2 YYDKDF (reference sequence). The entry originates in a study of T cells expressing NK-cell markers. About the research overall: The sequencing cohort of eight donors included seven HCMV-seropositive individuals and one seronegative individual. Findings and caveats of the study: These clonotypes also led the CD3+CD56-NKG2C+ fraction in several donors.

This sequence joins TRBV15 and TRBJ1-3; TCRdb's D call, TRBD1, is unchecked because there is no DNA. This sequence was found in a man aged 18 to 35 in good health. Sequencing was performed on blood T cells: a sorted CD56 or NKG2C T cell subset, CD4+ or CD8+ T cells, or bulk PBMC T cells (not recorded which). The chain's CDR3 is CATSTTTGLTGNTIYF.